This is a list of T cell receptor beta chains from one sample in a study of control samples from healthy donors and cancer patients. The method was immunoSEQ multiplex PCR; TCRdb's version includes in-frame clones alone and lacks a portion of them. The sample records 50,000 or so clones, about 96% being singletons. The sequencing input was blood. The receptors were gathered from a woman aged 18-29 years in good health. CDR3s include the opening cysteine and the closing phenylalanine or tryptophan. A D gene is named only where the DNA matches it firmly. Clone size is stated in some rows and not others, as once, few, many or a class when expanded.

abundance: -; d_gene: -; v_gene: TRBV3-1/TRBV3-2; j_gene: TRBJ1-1; CDR3nt: TGTGCCAGCAGCCAAGCGGGGCGGAGAAACACTGAAGCTTTCTTT; CDR3aa: CASSQAGRRNTEAFF
abundance: -; d_gene: -; v_gene: TRBV2; j_gene: TRBJ1-2; CDR3nt: TGTGCCAGCAGAGGCCTTAAGGGGCCTTATGGCTACACCTTC; CDR3aa: CASRGLKGPYGYTF
abundance: once; d_gene: -; v_gene: TRBV5-1; j_gene: TRBJ1-1; CDR3nt: TGCGCCAGCAGCTTGGACCCACGAGAAGGTAGTGAAGCTTTCTTT; CDR3aa: CASSLDPREGSEAFF
abundance: -; d_gene: -; v_gene: TRBV11-2; j_gene: TRBJ1-5; CDR3nt: TGTGCCAGCAGCTCAACAGGGAACCAGCATTTT; CDR3aa: CASSSTGNQHF
abundance: -; d_gene: TRBD1; v_gene: TRBV6-6; j_gene: TRBJ1-5; CDR3nt: TGTGCCAGCAGATCCGACAGGGGAGGCAATCAGCCCCAGCATTTT; CDR3aa: CASRSDRGGNQPQHF
abundance: -; d_gene: -; v_gene: TRBV5-1; j_gene: TRBJ1-2; CDR3nt: TGCGCCAGCAGCTTGGGGGGACAAGGGGATGGCTACACCTTC; CDR3aa: CASSLGGQGDGYTF
abundance: -; d_gene: -; v_gene: TRBV10-2; j_gene: TRBJ2-7; CDR3nt: TGCGCCAGCAGTGACGCGACTACCTACGAGCAGTACTTC; CDR3aa: CASSDATTYEQYF
abundance: -; d_gene: -; v_gene: TRBV4-1; j_gene: TRBJ1-5; CDR3nt: TGCGCCAGCAGCCAAGAAGGGTACAGTACTCAGCCCCAGCATTTT; CDR3aa: CASSQEGYSTQPQHF
abundance: once; d_gene: TRBD1; v_gene: TRBV4-2; j_gene: TRBJ2-1; CDR3nt: TGTGCCAGCAGCCATGTTACCGGGACAGGGGGCAATGAGCAGTTCTTC; CDR3aa: CASSHVTGTGGNEQFF
abundance: -; d_gene: -; v_gene: TRBV30; j_gene: TRBJ1-1; CDR3nt: TGTGCCTGGAGTAGGAACAGGGCGGGCACTGAAGCTTTCTTT; CDR3aa: CAWSRNRAGTEAFF
abundance: -; d_gene: -; v_gene: TRBV28; j_gene: TRBJ1-2; CDR3nt: TGTGCCAGCAGAGGTATGGACGGACACTATGGCTACACCTTC; CDR3aa: CASRGMDGHYGYTF
abundance: -; d_gene: -; v_gene: TRBV7-9; j_gene: TRBJ1-2; CDR3nt: TGTGCCAGCAGCACCGGGGAGGGTTATGGCTACACCTTC; CDR3aa: CASSTGEGYGYTF
abundance: once; d_gene: TRBD1; v_gene: TRBV6-5; j_gene: TRBJ1-4; CDR3nt: TGTGCCAGCAGCTCCGGGGGACAGCCTAATGAAAAACTGTTTTTT; CDR3aa: CASSSGGQPNEKLFF
abundance: -; d_gene: -; v_gene: TRBV9; j_gene: TRBJ1-2; CDR3nt: TGTGCCAGCAGCTATAGGGGAGAAGGGATTGGTTATGGCTACACCTTC; CDR3aa: CASSYRGEGIGYGYTF
abundance: once; d_gene: TRBD2; v_gene: TRBV9; j_gene: TRBJ2-1; CDR3nt: TGTGCCAGCAGCGTAACGGGGGGGCCGTTTAATGAGCAGTTCTTC; CDR3aa: CASSVTGGPFNEQFF
abundance: -; d_gene: TRBD2; v_gene: TRBV4-1; j_gene: TRBJ2-3; CDR3nt: TGCGCCAGCAGCCATGTAGCGGGGGAAATCACAGATACGCAGTATTTT; CDR3aa: CASSHVAGEITDTQYF
abundance: -; d_gene: -; v_gene: TRBV7-9; j_gene: TRBJ1-1; CDR3nt: TGTGCCACTACACTCCGGGGAGGAGCTGAAGCTTTCTTT; CDR3aa: CATTLRGGAEAFF
abundance: -; d_gene: TRBD1; v_gene: TRBV5-8; j_gene: TRBJ1-4; CDR3nt: TGTGCCAGCAGCCGAGACAGGGGGAGAGACGAAAAACTGTTTTTT; CDR3aa: CASSRDRGRDEKLFF
abundance: -; d_gene: -; v_gene: TRBV11-2; j_gene: TRBJ2-7; CDR3nt: TGTGCCAGCAGCTTAGTTTGGGACGCCGGACGGGAGCAGTACTTC; CDR3aa: CASSLVWDAGREQYF
abundance: -; d_gene: -; v_gene: TRBV30; j_gene: TRBJ2-4; CDR3nt: TGTGCCTGGGGGGGGGCTCTAGCCAAAAACATTCAGTACTTC; CDR3aa: CAWGGALAKNIQYF
abundance: -; d_gene: -; v_gene: TRBV5-1; j_gene: TRBJ2-1; CDR3nt: TGCGCCAGCAGCTTGGCCGAGAATGAGCAGTTCTTC; CDR3aa: CASSLAENEQFF
abundance: -; d_gene: -; v_gene: TRBV30; j_gene: TRBJ1-5; CDR3nt: TGTGCCTGGAGTGTAAACGTATATCAGCCCCAGCATTTT; CDR3aa: CAWSVNVYQPQHF
abundance: -; d_gene: TRBD1; v_gene: TRBV12-3/TRBV12-4; j_gene: TRBJ1-1; CDR3nt: TGTGCCAGCATCTGGGACAGGGGCACTGAAGCTTTCTTT; CDR3aa: CASIWDRGTEAFF
abundance: -; d_gene: -; v_gene: TRBV28; j_gene: TRBJ1-1; CDR3nt: TGTGCCAGCAGTTTGGGGACTCAGGGGACTTTCTTT; CDR3aa: CASSLGTQGTFF
abundance: -; d_gene: -; v_gene: TRBV3-1/TRBV3-2; j_gene: TRBJ1-2; CDR3nt: TGTGCCAGCAGCCAACAAAAAAATAACTATGGCTACACCTTC; CDR3aa: CASSQQKNNYGYTF
abundance: once; d_gene: -; v_gene: TRBV9; j_gene: TRBJ1-1; CDR3nt: TGTGCCAGCAGCGTCATGACAGGCCGTGAAGCTTTCTTT; CDR3aa: CASSVMTGREAFF
abundance: -; d_gene: -; v_gene: TRBV6-5; j_gene: TRBJ1-1; CDR3nt: TGTGCCAGCAGTTACGGATCCCTTGGAACCACTGAAGCTTTCTTT; CDR3aa: CASSYGSLGTTEAFF
abundance: -; d_gene: -; v_gene: TRBV2; j_gene: TRBJ1-1; CDR3nt: TGTGCCAGCAGTTCTAGGACTGGCGGCACTGAAGCTTTCTTT; CDR3aa: CASSSRTGGTEAFF
abundance: -; d_gene: -; v_gene: TRBV3-1/TRBV3-2; j_gene: TRBJ2-2; CDR3nt: TGCGCCACCCGGGGGGCAACGAACACCGGGGAGCTGTTTTTT; CDR3aa: CATRGATNTGELFF
abundance: -; d_gene: TRBD2; v_gene: TRBV5-4; j_gene: TRBJ2-1; CDR3nt: TGTGCCAGCAGCAGCGGGGGGGGTCGCGGTGAGCAGTTCTTC; CDR3aa: CASSSGGGRGEQFF
abundance: -; d_gene: -; v_gene: TRBV28; j_gene: TRBJ2-5; CDR3nt: TGTGCCAGCAGTTACACGGGAAATCAAGAGACCCAGTACTTC; CDR3aa: CASSYTGNQETQYF
abundance: -; d_gene: TRBD1; v_gene: TRBV19; j_gene: TRBJ1-1; CDR3nt: TGTGCCAGTAGTATCACAGGGGAGACTGAAGCTTTCTTT; CDR3aa: CASSITGETEAFF
abundance: once; d_gene: -; v_gene: TRBV11-2; j_gene: TRBJ2-1; CDR3nt: TGTGCCAGCAGCTTAGACCGCAATGAGCAGTTCTTC; CDR3aa: CASSLDRNEQFF
abundance: -; d_gene: -; v_gene: TRBV6-6; j_gene: TRBJ1-5; CDR3nt: TGTGCCAGCAGAAATAGCAATCAGCCCCAGCATTTT; CDR3aa: CASRNSNQPQHF